The 2 T cell receptor beta chains presented below share a single source sample, sequenced in a study of T cell changes during pregnancy in multiple sclerosis. Here immunoSEQ multiplex PCR was the method, and the copy in TCRdb shows in-frame clones only, minus some. Of 100,000 or so clones in the sample, around 93% were seen once. Source: peripheral blood, taken before pregnancy. These receptors all stem from a female donor with multiple sclerosis, enrolled in a pregnancy study.

The CDR3, as DNA: TGTGCCAGCAGCCTAGGACAGGGAGGCCAAGAGACCCAGTACTTC. Its translation is CASSLGQGGQETQYF. The V and J genes are TRBV7-7 and TRBJ2-5; 8 bases agree with TRBD1. J lost 1 base, V lost 5 bases, and 6 bases had no gene match. There are 15 residues in the CDR3. Germline V gives CDR1 SSHAT, CDR2 FNYEAQ (reference sequence). The variable domain in full, with the rest retrieved from reference TRBV7-7 and TRBJ2-5, is GAGVSQSPRYKVTKRGQDVTLRCDPISSHATLYWYQQALGQGPEFLTYFNYEAQPDKSGLPSDRFSAERPEGSISTLTIQRTEQRDSAMYRCASSLGQGGQETQYFGPGTRLLVL.

Only one count was recorded for this clone. The rearrangement joins TRBV5-1 to TRBJ2-5; 9 positions agree with TRBD1. In germline, CDR1 is SGHRS, CDR2 YFSETQ. The V segment lost 4 bases and the J segment 7 bases; nucleotides outside the gene matches: 14. The CDR3 spans 16 residues. The CDR3: CASSPGGTGLLTTQYF. CDR3 in DNA: TGCGCCAGCAGCCCCGGGGGGACAGGGCTCTTAACGACCCAGTACTTC.